Following are 18 T cell receptor beta chains from one sample sequenced in a study of blood T cell repertoires in COVID-19. The method was immunoSEQ multiplex PCR; TCRdb's version includes in-frame clones alone and lacks a portion of them. Among roughly 230,000 clones listed, almost 85% were seen once. The sample was peripheral blood. The receptors derive from a man aged 50-60 years with acute or convalescent COVID-19.

The chain couples TRBV2 to TRBJ1-5, with 9 nucleotides matching TRBD1. The germline V gene encodes CDR1 SNHLY and CDR2 FYNNEI. V shed 6 bases, J shed 1 base, and the junction held 4 bases outside the gene matches. This CDR3 comprises 15 residues. The CDR3 DNA reads as TGTGCCAGCAGGAAGGACAGGGGAAGCAATCAGCCCCAGCATTTT. Translating it yields CASRKDRGSNQPQHF.

The CDR3 loop reads CASSSAIREKLFF. CDR3 DNA: TGTGCCAGCAGTTCCGCTATCCGGGAAAAACTGTTTTTT. The V call is TRBV12-3 or TRBV12-4, the J call TRBJ1-4; D is unclear. There are 13 residues in the CDR3. The V end was cut by 4 bases, the J end by 8 bases, with 11 bases between.

In its sample, this clone was seen many times. This chain connects TRBV2 to TRBJ1-5; D perhaps matches TRBD1 (6 bases). Per the germline V gene, CDR1 is SNHLY and CDR2 is FYNNEI. The CDR3 contains 13 residues. Trimming removed 6 bases from V and 7 bases from J, with 13 bases in between. In DNA form, the CDR3 reads TGTGCCAGCAGAGACCAGGGGATCCAGCCCCAGCATTTT. This sequence encodes CASRDQGIQPQHF.

The chain has TRBV19 and TRBJ1-2, with D maybe TRBD1 (5 bases). This CDR3 comprises 13 residues. Trimming cost V 6 bases and J 8 bases, with 16 bases left between them. The germline V gene has CDR1 LNHDA and CDR2 SQIVND (reference sequence). The CDR3 region is CASSGYRLIGYTF. The CDR3 region has the DNA TGTGCCAGTAGCGGGTACAGGTTGATAGGCTACACCTTC.

This clone has just a few counts. This chain uses TRBV7-3 with TRBJ2-7; 9 bases line up with TRBD2. Germline loops: CDR1 SGHTA, CDR2 FQGTGA. J was trimmed by 0 bases and V by 2 bases; bases with no gene match: 14. The length of the CDR3 is 19 residues. CDR3 sequence (DNA): TGTGCCAGCAGCTTACCCCAAGGACTAGCGTGGATCCCCTCCTACGAGCAGTACTTC. The encoded protein is CASSLPQGLAWIPSYEQYF.

CDR3 in amino acids: CASSQGGGIFYEQFF. The DNA of the CDR3 is TGTGCCAGCAGCCAAGGCGGGGGGATATTCTATGAGCAGTTCTTC. The chain uses TRBV3-1 (or the pseudogene TRBV3-2) and TRBJ2-1, with TRBD2 matching 8 bases. This CDR3 is built from 15 residues. Germline V gene lookup returns CDR1 LGHDT and CDR2 YNNKEL (reference sequence). V lost 1 base, J lost 8 bases, and 7 bases stayed unmatched.

The V gene is TRBV7-9, the J gene TRBJ2-1; 13 nucleotides match TRBD2. V was pared by 5 bases and J by 0 bases, with 10 bases of the junction left unmatched. The CDR3 is made up of 19 amino acids. Germline lookup yields CDR1 SEHNR and CDR2 FQNEAQ (reference sequence). CDR3 in amino acids: CASSPRPGLAGSSYNEQFF. In DNA, the CDR3 is TGTGCCAGCAGCCCGAGGCCGGGACTAGCGGGGAGCTCCTACAATGAGCAGTTCTTC.

J is TRBJ2-3 and V is TRBV28; possibly TRBD1 for D (5 bases). V was pared by 6 bases and J by 6 bases, with 10 bases between. CDR1 MDHEN and CDR2 SYDVKM come from the germline V gene. The CDR3 sequence is 12 residues long. The CDR3 coding sequence is TGTGCCAGCAGGGACCCAGGGGATACGCAGTATTTT. This gives the protein CASRDPGDTQYF.

This clone was counted a single time. J is TRBJ1-1 and V is TRBV4-2; D ambiguous. V was clipped by 3 bases and J by 11 bases, with 13 bases between them. The CDR3 is 12 amino acids. Germline CDR1 and CDR2: LGHNA and YNFKEQ. CDR3 sequence: CASSHAGPAAFF. The CDR3 nucleotides are TGTGCCAGCAGCCATGCGGGCCCCGCCGCTTTCTTT.

The CDR3 DNA reads TGTGCCAGCAGTAGTCGAGGGTCTGGCAATCAGCCCCAGCATTTT. Its protein is CASSSRGSGNQPQHF. V usage is TRBV5-6 and J usage is TRBJ1-5; D is ambiguous. Between the trimmed V and J ends, which lost 5 bases and 2 bases, there was a span of 14 bases. This CDR3 has 15 residues. Germline V gives CDR1 SGHDT, CDR2 YYEEEE.

The chain recombines TRBV27 with TRBJ2-7; perhaps TRBD1 as D (6 bases). Trimming took off 5 bases at V and 4 bases at J, with 21 bases between the two ends. Germline V CDR1 and CDR2: MNHEY, SMNVEV (reference sequence). The CDR3 extends over 16 amino acids. The CDR3 sequence is CASSVQGRLLGYEQYF. CDR3 DNA: TGTGCCAGCAGTGTACAGGGAAGGCTGTTAGGGTACGAGCAGTACTTC.

The chain couples TRBV9 to TRBJ1-5, with D tentatively TRBD1 (5 bases). CDR1 and CDR2 from the germline V gene are SGDLS and YYNGEE. This CDR3 comprises 15 residues. V lost 4 bases to trimming and J lost 8 bases, with 19 bases between them. In DNA form, the CDR3 reads TGTGCCAGCAGCAAAGCGGGGCAAGAATGGGAGCCCCAGCATTTT. This codes for CASSKAGQEWEPQHF.

J is TRBJ2-5 and V is TRBV28, with D tentatively TRBD1 (6 bases). V was clipped by 7 bases and J by 4 bases, with 16 bases between them. The germline gives CDR1 MDHEN, CDR2 SYDVKM. The CDR3 length is 14 residues. CDR3 DNA sequence: TGTGCCAGCAACGTGGGGGCAGGGCTAGAGACCCAGTACTTC. Translating gives CASNVGAGLETQYF.

V usage is TRBV10-3 and J usage is TRBJ1-2, with TRBD1 matching 7 bases. After removal of 7 bases from V and 4 bases from J, the junction contained 6 bases not matched to a gene. Germline V lookup: CDR1 ENHRY, CDR2 SYGVKD. The CDR3 loop spans 13 amino acids. The CDR3 protein is CAITGGGTYGYTF. The CDR3 region has the DNA TGTGCCATCACGGGAGGGGGCACCTATGGCTACACCTTC.

This chain joins TRBV28 and TRBJ1-6; D is unclear. V gave up 6 bases and J gave up 7 bases, with 16 bases separating them. This CDR3 is built from 15 residues. CDR1 is MDHEN, CDR2 SYDVKM, per germline. The CDR3 DNA reads as TGTGCCAGCAGGCTCACCGGTATACGAAATTCACCCCTCCACTTT. Its protein is CASRLTGIRNSPLHF.

The chain joins TRBV19 to TRBJ2-1, with 8 bases that match TRBD2. The germline gives CDR1 LNHDA, CDR2 SQIVND (reference sequence). V was clipped by 5 bases and J by 3 bases; unmatched bases: 6. CDR3 size: 15 residues. In nucleotides, the CDR3 is TGTGCCAGTAGTGCCCCGGGAGGGGGCTACAATGAGCAGTTCTTC. Translated, it gives CASSAPGGGYNEQFF. The full variable domain, in which reference TRBV19 and TRBJ2-1 provide the parts outside the CDR3, is DGGITQSPKYLFRKEGQNVTLSCEQNLNHDAMYWYRQDPGQGLRLIYYSQIVNDFQKGDIAEGYSVSREKKESFPLTVTSAQKNPTAFYLCASSAPGGGYNEQFFGPGTRLTVL.

The count of this clone is one. V gene TRBV6-4 combines with J gene TRBJ1-1; D remains unclear. Trimming removed 6 bases at V and 4 bases at J, with 12 bases between. Germline CDR1 is MRHNA and CDR2 is SNTAGT. The CDR3 sequence is 13 residues long. The CDR3 DNA sequence: TGTGCCAGCAGGAGAGAATTTACCACTGAAGCTTTCTTT. This translates into CASRREFTTEAFF.

This chain uses TRBV5-1 with TRBJ2-2; 11 bases line up with TRBD2. The CDR3 runs to 15 residues. Germline CDR1 SGHRS, CDR2 YFSETQ. Losses at the gene ends were 1 base for V and 6 bases for J; bases not matched to a gene: 2. The CDR3 sequence is CASSLSTSGAGELFF. The CDR3 bases are TGCGCCAGCAGCTTGTCGACTAGCGGGGCCGGGGAGCTGTTTTTT.